Following are 3 T cell receptor beta chains from one sample sequenced in a study of cytomegalovirus exposure and HLA in healthy donors listed by TCRdb under 2017. Library creation used the immunoSEQ multiplex PCR assay. A mixture of 60 forward primers for TCR Vbeta segments and 13 reverse primers for TCR Jbeta segments was used in the multiplex PCR. As stored in TCRdb, this immuneACCESS dataset retains in-frame rearrangements with V and J assigned. A fraction of the clones does not appear; measured against another copy, unresolved V genes explain less than half of the discrepancy, and the remainder lacks a known reason. The table for this sample lists around 53,000 clones; roughly 80% of them were counted only once. Roughly 1.4% of the sample is in the top ten clones. The sequenced sample was PBMCs. The source is a man aged 25 to 40 in good health and CMV-seronegative.

The V and J genes are TRBV7-9 and TRBJ1-5, with 7 nucleotides matching TRBD1. CDR3 size: 17 residues. Trimming at V came to 5 bases and at J to 0 bases, leaving 10 bases not matched to a gene. Germline-derived CDR1 and CDR2 are SEHNR and FQNEAQ (reference sequence). The CDR3 DNA reads TGTGCCAGCAGCGATGGGACAGAACTTTATAGCAATCAGCCCCAGCATTTT. It encodes CASSDGTELYSNQPQHF.

The V call is TRBV2, the J call TRBJ1-4; tentative D call: TRBD1 (5 bases). V lost 4 bases to trimming and J lost 4 bases, with 13 bases between them. CDR3 length: 15 residues. Germline assignment: CDR1 SNHLY and CDR2 FYNNEI. CDR3 sequence: CASSVMRQFNEKLFF. CDR3 sequence (DNA): TGTGCCAGCAGTGTCATGAGACAGTTTAATGAAAAACTGTTTTTT.

This chain connects TRBV10-3 to TRBJ2-7; TRBD1 matches 10 bases. V trimming: 3 bases; J trimming: 3 bases; junction bases outside the gene matches: 5. Germline values: CDR1 ENHRY, CDR2 SYGVKD. The CDR3 covers 15 residues. The CDR3 loop is CAISDPGTGVYEQYF. The CDR3 coding sequence is TGTGCCATCAGTGACCCCGGGACAGGGGTCTACGAGCAGTACTTC.